This T cell receptor beta chain is drawn from a study of cytomegalovirus exposure and HLA in healthy donors. This clone was detected a few times. The CDR3 runs to 14 residues. Germline V gives CDR1 MNHNY, CDR2 SVGAGI (reference sequence). The junction had 8 bases not matched to a gene; V was cut back by 6 bases and J by 4 bases. Libraries were prepared by immunoSEQ multiplex PCR; TCRdb keeps only in-frame clonotypes and omits some of them. The table has about 260,000 clones, 90% seen once. The specimen sequenced was PBMCs. This sequence joins TRBV6-6 and TRBJ2-7, with TRBD2 matching over 8 bases. The sequence came from a young woman in good health and CMV-seronegative. The CDR3 sequence is CASRTGTSHYEQYF. In DNA form, the CDR3 reads TGTGCCAGCAGGACCGGGACTAGTCATTACGAGCAGTACTTC.